The 14 T cell receptor beta chains reported below all come from one sample, sequenced in a study of control samples from healthy donors and cancer patients. Profiled with immunoSEQ multiplex PCR; TCRdb holds only in-frame clones, not every one. The sample lists 120,000 or so clones, approximately 90% occurring once. Material for sequencing was blood. The receptors stem from a woman under 30 in good health.

There are a few counts of this clone. The genes are TRBV13 and TRBJ1-6, with TRBD1 as a possible D gene (5 bases). In germline, CDR1 is PRHDT, CDR2 FYEKMQ (reference sequence). The CDR3 spans 15 residues. V was pared by 2 bases and J by 7 bases, with 12 bases between. As DNA, the CDR3 is TGTGCCAGCAGCTTATCTGCCAGGGAGAATTCACCCCTCCACTTT. It specifies CASSLSARENSPLHF.

The CDR3 region is CASSQADSSLGRMDSPLHF. DNA for the CDR3: TGCGCCAGCAGCCAAGCCGACAGTAGCCTGGGCCGGATGGATTCACCCCTCCACTTT. V gene TRBV4-3 combines with J gene TRBJ1-6; possible D gene TRBD1, 5 bases. Trimming pared 1 base from V and 8 bases from J, leaving 24 bases between. CDR1 LGHNA and CDR2 YSLEER come from the germline V gene. CDR3 length: 19 amino acids.

V usage is TRBV25-1 and J usage is TRBJ1-4; D is undetermined. The CDR3 is made up of 15 amino acids. The V end was cut by 4 bases, the J end by 8 bases, with 17 bases between. CDR1 MGHDK and CDR2 SYGVNS come from the germline V gene. The CDR3 nucleotides are TGTGCCAGCAGTGGAGATAGTGCCTCGGGGGAAAAACTGTTTTTT. Its protein is CASSGDSASGEKLFF.

The V gene is TRBV4-3, the J gene TRBJ2-3; maybe TRBD2 (6 bases). The germline gives CDR1 LGHNA, CDR2 YSLEER. Trimming removed 1 base from V and 0 bases from J, with 11 bases in between. The CDR3 loop spans 16 amino acids. Here the CDR3 DNA reads TGCGCCAGCAGCCAAGCCGCGGGGACTAGCACAGATACGCAGTATTTT. It specifies CASSQAAGTSTDTQYF.

The rearrangement links TRBV7-8 to TRBJ2-3, with D possibly matching TRBD2 (5 bases). This CDR3 is built from 12 residues. V shed 8 bases and J shed 3 bases, with 9 bases lying between them. Germline assignment: CDR1 SGHVS and CDR2 FQNEAQ. The CDR3: CASGSGTDTQYF. The CDR3 region has the DNA TGTGCCAGCGGGAGTGGTACAGATACGCAGTATTTT.

This chain links TRBV6-5 with TRBJ2-2; the D gene is possibly TRBD1 (6 bases). V was pared by 8 bases and J by 3 bases, with 10 bases between. The length of the CDR3 is 13 residues. The germline gives CDR1 MNHEY, CDR2 SVGAGI. The CDR3 DNA reads as TGTGCCAGCCCGGACAGACACACCGGGGAGCTGTTTTTT. This encodes CASPDRHTGELFF.

The chain couples TRBV24-1 to TRBJ1-4, with a weak D call TRBD1 (5 bases). The V end lost 2 bases, the J end lost 5 bases, and 11 bases lay between the germline ends. There are 15 residues in the CDR3. Germline assignment: CDR1 KGHDR and CDR2 SFDVKD. As DNA, the CDR3 is TGTGCCACCAGTGATTCGGGCAGGGAAAATGAAAAACTGTTTTTT. It yields the protein CATSDSGRENEKLFF.

The CDR3 DNA is TGTGCCAGCAGCCCGGGACAGGCATCCGGGGAGCTGTTTTTT. Its protein is CASSPGQASGELFF. The J gene is TRBJ2-2, the V gene TRBV6-2 or TRBV6-3, with TRBD1 identical over 8 bases. This CDR3 is built from 14 residues. Germline CDR1 reads MNHEY; CDR2 reads SVGEGT. The V and J ends lost 6 bases and 6 bases, in that order; junction bases with no gene match: 6.

In this sample, this clone turned up once. The chain links TRBV2 to TRBJ2-3; 10 bases map to TRBD2. The germline V gene has CDR1 SNHLY and CDR2 FYNNEI. V lost 6 bases to trimming and J lost 4 bases; unmatched junction nucleotides: 7. The CDR3 contains 15 residues. The CDR3 reads CASSPGLAAADTQYF. CDR3 nucleotide sequence: TGTGCCAGCAGCCCCGGACTAGCGGCCGCAGATACGCAGTATTTT.

The chain carries TRBV29-1 and TRBJ2-7; 10 bases fit TRBD2. V trimming: 6 bases; J trimming: 2 bases; junction bases outside the gene matches: 10. Per germline, CDR1 SQVTM and CDR2 ANQGSEA. The CDR3 loop spans 15 amino acids. CDR3 loop: CSVVIASGGAYEQYF. CDR3 DNA: TGCAGCGTAGTCATAGCTAGCGGGGGTGCCTACGAGCAGTACTTC.

The chain recombines TRBV5-1 with TRBJ2-1, with a possible D match to TRBD2 (6 bases). Germline assignment: CDR1 SGHRS and CDR2 YFSETQ. CDR3 length: 15 residues. V was pared by 0 bases and J by 0 bases, with 7 bases between. CDR3 residues: CASSLDGSSYNEQFF. The CDR3 DNA reads as TGCGCCAGCAGCTTGGACGGGAGCTCCTACAATGAGCAGTTCTTC.

The chain combines TRBV2 with TRBJ1-5; a weak D match, TRBD1 (6 bases). The CDR3 is 15 amino acids. Germline V gene sequence: CDR1 SNHLY, CDR2 FYNNEI. V lost 2 bases, J lost 7 bases, and 15 bases lay in between. The CDR3 DNA reads TGTGCCAGCAGTGAAACATTTCCAGGGGCACAGCCCCAGCATTTT. This translates into CASSETFPGAQPQHF.

V is TRBV19 and J is TRBJ2-1, with a weak D call TRBD2 (5 bases). The CDR3 length is 15 residues. V shed 0 bases and J shed 8 bases, with 14 bases lying between them. CDR1 and CDR2 from the germline V gene are LNHDA and SQIVND (reference sequence). The CDR3 protein is CASSIDVSGLYEQFF. CDR3 coding DNA: TGTGCCAGTAGTATAGATGTATCGGGGTTGTATGAGCAGTTCTTC.

This chain uses TRBV6-5 with TRBJ2-7; D unclear. The V gene's germline CDR1 is MNHEY and CDR2 SVGAGI. The CDR3 is 15 residues long. V was cut by 0 bases and J by 5 bases, with 14 bases left in between. This CDR3 reads CASSYSRNIRDEQYF. The CDR3 nucleotides are TGTGCCAGCAGTTACTCGAGGAACATTCGGGACGAGCAGTACTTC.